These 11 T cell receptor beta chains originate from one sample sequenced in a study of cytomegalovirus exposure and HLA in healthy donors. Amplification used 60 Vbeta primers and 13 Jbeta primers. The method was immunoSEQ multiplex PCR; TCRdb's version includes in-frame clones alone and lacks a portion of them. The repertoire table contains around 210,000 clones. Sequenced input: PBMCs. These receptors all stem from a girl aged 2 to 10 in good health and CMV-seropositive.

The chain is built from TRBV6-1 and TRBJ1-4, with a tentative D call TRBD1 (6 bases). Germline CDR1 is MNHNS and CDR2 is SASEGT. CDR3 length: 16 amino acids. V gave up 0 bases and J gave up 8 bases, with 16 bases separating them. CDR3 nucleotide sequence: TGTGCCAGCAGTGAAGCGCGGTCAGGGGTTCGAGAAAAACTGTTTTTT. It encodes CASSEARSGVREKLFF.

The chain employs TRBV4-1 and TRBJ2-3, with TRBD2 matching over 10 bases. V was pared by 1 base and J by 4 bases, with 2 bases of the junction left unmatched. CDR1 is MGHRA and CDR2 is YSYEKL in the germline V gene. This CDR3 contains 15 residues. This chain's CDR3 is CASSQVAGGADTQYF. The CDR3 DNA sequence: TGCGCCAGCAGCCAAGTAGCGGGAGGAGCAGATACGCAGTATTTT.

The V call is TRBV4-1, the J call TRBJ1-4, with TRBD1 identical over 9 bases. CDR3 size: 15 residues. Germline CDR1 MGHRA, CDR2 YSYEKL. V shed 4 bases and J 4 bases; nucleotides not matched to a gene: 4. The CDR3 protein is CASSRGQGFNEKLFF. The CDR3, as DNA: TGCGCCAGCAGCCGTGGACAGGGGTTTAATGAAAAACTGTTTTTT.

The V gene is TRBV2, the J gene TRBJ2-1, with 10 bases fitting TRBD2. The CDR3 is 14 residues long. Germline V lookup: CDR1 SNHLY, CDR2 FYNNEI. J gave up 10 bases and V 3 bases, and 6 bases lay outside the gene matches. This CDR3 reads CASSEAASGREQFF. CDR3 coding DNA: TGTGCCAGCAGTGAGGCGGCTAGCGGGAGAGAGCAGTTCTTC. Supplemented by reference TRBV2 and TRBJ2-1, the full variable domain reads EPEVTQTPSHQVTQMGQEVILRCVPISNHLYFYWYRQILGQKVEFLVSFYNNEISEKSEIFDDQFSVERPDGSNFTLKIRSTKLEDSAMYFCASSEAASGREQFFGPGTRLTVL.

V and J are TRBV5-1 and TRBJ1-2, with 9 bases fitting TRBD1. The V gene end was trimmed by 4 bases and the J gene end by 7 bases; junction bases not matched to a gene: 11. The germline CDR1 and CDR2 sequences are SGHRS and YFSETQ. The CDR3 has 15 amino acids. The CDR3 protein is CASSADTQGAGGYTF. CDR3 bases: TGCGCCAGCAGCGCCGATACACAGGGGGCAGGTGGCTACACCTTC.

This chain connects TRBV28 to TRBJ2-5; TRBD1 might be the D (6 bases). CDR3 length: 13 amino acids. The germline CDR1 and CDR2 sequences are MDHEN and SYDVKM. V lost 5 bases, J lost 3 bases, and 10 bases lay in between. CDR3 amino acids: CASSPTGKETQYF. The CDR3 DNA reads as TGTGCCAGCAGTCCAACAGGGAAAGAGACCCAGTACTTC.

V and J are TRBV14 and TRBJ1-2, with D unclear. In germline, CDR1 is SGHDN, CDR2 FVKESK. The CDR3 has 15 residues. Trimming pared 4 bases from V and 0 bases from J, leaving 12 bases between. The CDR3, as DNA: TGTGCCAGCAGCCCTTGGCAGTCTTCTAACTATGGCTACACCTTC. Protein sequence: CASSPWQSSNYGYTF.

This chain connects TRBV7-6 to TRBJ2-7, with 9 bases identical to TRBD1. The CDR3 is 14 amino acids. Looked up from germline, CDR1 is SGHVS and CDR2 is FNYEAQ. V gave up 6 bases and J gave up 7 bases; unmatched junction bases: 10. DNA for the CDR3: TGTGCCAGCAGTTCCGGGACAGGGTTCCGGGAGCAGTACTTC. It encodes CASSSGTGFREQYF.

This sequence joins TRBV2 and TRBJ1-1; D is unresolved. Between the trimmed V and J ends, which lost 9 bases and 0 bases, there was a span of 17 bases. The V gene's germline CDR1 is SNHLY and CDR2 FYNNEI. The CDR3 sequence is 15 residues long. Here the CDR3 reads CASFEGGGMNTEAFF. The CDR3 DNA reads as TGTGCCAGTTTTGAAGGTGGCGGAATGAACACTGAAGCTTTCTTT.

V usage is TRBV7-9 and J usage is TRBJ2-7; D possibly corresponds to TRBD2 (5 bases). V dropped 4 bases and J dropped 0 bases, with 10 bases sitting between them. The V gene's germline CDR1 is SEHNR and CDR2 FQNEAQ (reference sequence). The CDR3 runs 14 residues. The CDR3 bases are TGTGCCAGCAGCTACCTAGGGAGCTCCTACGAGCAGTACTTC. It encodes CASSYLGSSYEQYF.

This rearrangement joins TRBV15 to TRBJ2-1, with D maybe TRBD2 (6 bases). Germline V lookup: CDR1 LNHNV, CDR2 YYDKDF (reference sequence). With 1 base removed from V and 0 bases from J, the gap between germline ends came to 10 bases. This CDR3 spans 16 amino acids. CDR3 loop: CATSRVSGSSYNEQFF. In DNA form, the CDR3 reads TGTGCCACCAGCAGAGTTAGCGGCAGCTCCTACAATGAGCAGTTCTTC.